One sample yielded the 30 T cell receptor beta chains listed below, sequenced in a study of CD8+CD57+ T cells in acquired aplastic anemia. Previously, flow cytometry had revealed CD8+CD57+ cell expansion in the patients chosen for sequencing. Both TCR beta VDJ combination and CDR3 sequence profiling were carried out. Genomic DNA was the template for this profiling. TCRdb re-called the reads through MiXCR, storing one row per CDR3 protein. This sample has just over 150,000 distinct CDR3 sequences, with about 50% found just once. Sequences were obtained from sorted CD4+, CD8+, or CD8+CD57+ T cells (not recorded which) from PBMCs. The receptors originated from a human donor with aplastic anemia.

In this sample, this clonotype turned up many times. The chain links TRBV5-4 to TRBJ2-7; the D call may be TRBD1 or TRBD2 (6 bases each). Trimming took 1 base from V and 3 from J, leaving 11 bases between them. This CDR3 is built from 14 residues. CDR1 is SGHNT, CDR2 YYREEE, per germline (reference sequence). The CDR3 nucleotides read TGTGCCAGCAGCTTGTACGGGGGCGGCTACGAGCAGTACTTC. Its protein is CASSLYGGGYEQYF.

By share of the sample, this clonotype is medium-sized (0.01 to 0.1%). The chain joins TRBV9 to TRBJ1-1, with no clear D. The CDR3 sequence is 12 residues long. V lost 7 bases and J 2 bases, leaving 9 bases between the germline ends. The V gene's germline CDR1 is SGDLS and CDR2 YYNGEE. CDR3 amino acids: CASGGGNTEAFF. The CDR3 DNA is TGTGCCAGCGGAGGTGGTAACACTGAAGCTTTCTTT.

This clonotype was found many times. The chain has TRBV9 and TRBJ2-7, with 8 bases identical to TRBD2. Trimming at V came to 0 bases and at J to 3 bases, leaving 5 bases not matched to a gene. The CDR3 runs 15 residues. The V gene's germline CDR1 is SGDLS and CDR2 YYNGEE. CDR3 bases: TGTGCCAGCAGCGTAGCCGCCGGGACTAGCTACGAGCAGTACTTC. Translation gives CASSVAAGTSYEQYF. Drawing the rest from reference TRBV9 and TRBJ2-7, the complete variable domain is DSGVTQTPKHLITATGQRVTLRCSPRSGDLSVYWYQQSLDQGLQFLIQYYNGEERAKGNILERFSAQQFPDLHSELNLSSLELGDSALYFCASSVAAGTSYEQYFGPGTRLTVT.

The chain combines TRBV19 with TRBJ1-2, with 7 nucleotides matching TRBD1. V was pared by 10 bases and J by 6 bases, with 14 bases of the junction left unmatched. Germline lookup yields CDR1 LNHDA and CDR2 SQIVND (reference sequence). The CDR3 length is 14 residues. As DNA, the CDR3 is TGTGCCATCCAATCACAGGGGAACCCCCATGGCTACACCTTC. It translates to CAIQSQGNPHGYTF.

Details on this clonotype: The junction differs from germline at one of its ends, possibly a read error. The V gene is TRBV24-1, the J gene TRBJ1-6; no reliable D call. The CDR3 contains 13 residues. Germline CDR1 KGHDR, CDR2 SFDVKD. The CDR3 reads CAASDRLNSPLHF. CDR3 nucleotide sequence: TGTGCCGCCAGTGACCGCCTCAATTCACCCCTCCACTTT.

This clonotype has at least ten counts. The chain joins TRBV24-1 to TRBJ2-3; TRBD1 matches at 9 bases. CDR1 KGHDR and CDR2 SFDVKD come from the germline V gene. Trimming at V came to 4 bases and at J to 4 bases, leaving 8 bases not matched to a gene. CDR3 length: 16 amino acids. In nucleotides, the CDR3 is TGTGCCACCAGTGAATTCGGGACAGGGAGCCCAGATACGCAGTATTTT. It is translated as CATSEFGTGSPDTQYF.

This clonotype was seen a single time. The chain has TRBV15 and TRBJ2-7; maybe TRBD2 (6 bases). The CDR3 runs to 13 residues. Germline V gives CDR1 LNHNV, CDR2 YYDKDF (reference sequence). V was trimmed by 5 bases and J by 4 bases, leaving 12 bases between them. Here the CDR3 reads CATSPRGPYEQYF. CDR3 nucleotide sequence: TGTGCCACCAGCCCGCGGGGCCCATACGAGCAGTACTTC.

This clonotype was counted ten times or more. This chain's CDR3 is CATSGGQGGTGELFF. The CDR3, as DNA: TGTGCCACCAGTGGGGGCCAGGGAGGCACCGGGGAGCTGTTTTTT. This chain links TRBV24-1 with TRBJ2-2; possible D gene TRBD2, 6 bases. V lost 5 bases, J lost 4 bases, and 13 bases lay in between. The CDR3 runs 15 residues. The germline CDR1 and CDR2 sequences are KGHDR and SFDVKD.

This clonotype was counted between two and nine times. The rearrangement uses TRBV7-3 and TRBJ2-5; TRBD2 might be the D (5 bases). Looked up from germline, CDR1 is SGHTA and CDR2 is FQGTGA. This CDR3 region has 13 residues. The V end lost 5 bases, the J end lost 2 bases, and 9 bases lay between the germline ends. As DNA, the CDR3 is TGTGCCAGCAGCACTAGTTATCAAGAGACCCAGTACTTC. It encodes CASSTSYQETQYF.

This clonotype was counted a single time. The V gene is TRBV11-2, the J gene TRBJ2-5; 10 nucleotides match TRBD2. Looked up from germline, CDR1 is SGHAT and CDR2 is FQNNGV. V lost 2 bases and J lost 5; bases outside the gene matches: 11. The CDR3 loop spans 17 amino acids. CDR3 in DNA: TGTGCCAGCAGCTTATCTAGCGGGGGCCGGGTAAGGGAGACCCAGTACTTC. Its protein product is CASSLSSGGRVRETQYF.

This clonotype has a handful of counts. This may come from a read error, since a much larger clone is one base off. V is TRBV14 and J is TRBJ2-5, with D perhaps TRBD2 (5 bases). CDR1 and CDR2 (germline): SGHDN, FVKESK. This CDR3 is 14 amino acids long. The germline V and J ends were trimmed by 5 bases and 9 bases, with 19 bases remaining between them. The CDR3 sequence: CASSVGGVVEAQYF. The CDR3 DNA sequence: TGTGCCAGCAGCGTAGGAGGTGTTGTGGAGGCCCAGTACTTC.

In this sample, this clonotype turned up many times. This chain uses TRBV12-3 or TRBV12-4 with TRBJ2-1, with 7 nucleotides matching TRBD2. This CDR3 spans 14 amino acids. The V segment lost 6 bases and the J segment 2 bases; nucleotides outside the gene matches: 4. The CDR3 sequence is CASSLLATYNEQFF. CDR3 bases: TGTGCCAGCAGCCTACTAGCGACCTACAATGAGCAGTTCTTC.

This chain joins TRBV25-1 and TRBJ2-3; D call uncertain. The V end was cut by 3 bases, the J end by 6 bases, with 13 bases between. The CDR3 loop spans 14 amino acids. Germline lookup yields CDR1 MGHDK and CDR2 SYGVNS. The CDR3 DNA reads as TGTGCCAGCAGTGATGTTTTAGGCCTGGATACGCAGTATTTT. Protein: CASSDVLGLDTQYF.

V is TRBV27 and J is TRBJ2-7; tentatively, D is TRBD1 (5 bases). CDR1 and CDR2 from the germline V gene are MNHEY and SMNVEV (reference sequence). CDR3 length: 13 amino acids. Between the trimmed V and J ends, which lost 7 bases and 2 bases, there was a span of 12 bases. The chain's CDR3 is CASTGSQTYEQYF. CDR3 DNA: TGTGCCAGCACAGGGTCCCAAACCTACGAGCAGTACTTC.

The chain is built from TRBV9 and TRBJ1-6; 9 bases are shared with TRBD1. This CDR3 is built from 15 residues. Germline V lookup: CDR1 SGDLS, CDR2 YYNGEE. V dropped 3 bases and J dropped 8; count of bases not matched to a gene: 6. The CDR3 reads CASSATGQGDSPLHF. CDR3 in DNA: TGTGCCAGCAGCGCGACGGGACAGGGCGATTCACCCCTCCACTTT.

This clonotype was observed many times. The chain couples TRBV19 to TRBJ2-1; 7 bases line up with TRBD2. This CDR3 contains 15 residues. Trimming removed 3 bases from V and 2 bases from J; junction bases left unmatched: 4. Germline V gives CDR1 LNHDA, CDR2 SQIVND (reference sequence). Here the CDR3 reads CASSMAAGPYNEQFF. In DNA, the CDR3 is TGTGCCAGTAGTATGGCAGCGGGACCCTACAATGAGCAGTTCTTC.

V is TRBV20-1 and J is TRBJ2-7; no firm D call. The V and J ends lost 7 bases and 5 bases respectively, with 12 bases between them. The V gene's germline CDR1 is DFQATT and CDR2 SNEGSKA (reference sequence). The CDR3 extends over 11 amino acids. CDR3 loop: CSVSPENEQYF. The DNA for the CDR3 is TGCAGTGTTAGTCCGGAGAACGAGCAGTACTTC.

This clonotype was found many times. V and J are TRBV5-6 and TRBJ2-7; the D is unclear. Germline V gives CDR1 SGHDT, CDR2 YYEEEE. This CDR3 spans 14 amino acids. With 3 bases removed from V and 0 bases from J, the gap between germline ends came to 10 bases. CDR3 sequence: CASSSERNSYEQYF. The CDR3 bases are TGTGCCAGCAGCTCTGAACGGAACTCCTACGAGCAGTACTTC.

The V and J genes are TRBV5-1 and TRBJ1-4; TRBD1 might be the D (5 bases). The germline V gene has CDR1 SGHRS and CDR2 YFSETQ. Trimming removed 3 bases at V and 7 bases at J, with 19 bases between. The CDR3 covers 16 residues. CDR3 residues: CASSSGLVGVGEKLFF. In DNA, the CDR3 is TGCGCCAGCAGCTCTGGGTTGGTAGGGGTCGGTGAAAAACTGTTTTTT.

With regard to this clonotype: This may stem from a read error, because a much larger clone lies one nucleotide away. This chain links TRBV9 with TRBJ2-2, with a tentative D call TRBD2 (5 bases). The CDR3 is 14 amino acids. Germline values: CDR1 SGDLS, CDR2 YYNGEE. The CDR3 region is CASSPGSLTGELSF. The CDR3 DNA is TGTGCCAGCAGCCCAGGATCATTAACCGGGGAGCTGTCTTTT.

The chain uses TRBV7-7 and TRBJ2-2; possibly TRBD1 for D (6 bases). V was clipped by 3 bases and J by 6 bases, with 14 bases between them. Germline V gene sequence: CDR1 SSHAT, CDR2 FNYEAQ (reference sequence). This CDR3 contains 15 residues. The CDR3 sequence: CASSFQGSGAGELFF. CDR3 bases: TGTGCCAGCAGCTTCCAGGGGAGTGGGGCCGGGGAGCTGTTTTTT.

This chain uses TRBV7-3 with TRBJ1-1; D remains ambiguous. Germline loops: CDR1 SGHTA, CDR2 FQGTGA. This CDR3 contains 10 residues. V lost 4 bases, J lost 9 bases, and 6 bases lay in between. CDR3 region: CASSCRQAFF. DNA for the CDR3: TGTGCCAGCAGCTGCAGACAAGCTTTCTTT.

This clonotype showed up just once. V gene TRBV20-1 combines with J gene TRBJ2-7, with D tentatively TRBD1 (5 bases). The CDR3 runs 11 residues. V was clipped by 4 bases and J by 4 bases, with 8 bases between them. In germline, CDR1 is DFQATT, CDR2 SNEGSKA (reference sequence). The CDR3 DNA is TGCAGTGCTACCAGGGCGTACGAGCAGTACTTC. Amino acids: CSATRAYEQYF.

This clonotype was picked up a small number of times. A much larger clone is a single base away; this may be a read error. V is TRBV10-2 and J is TRBJ2-7, with D possibly TRBD1 on 5 matching bases. CDR1 and CDR2 (germline): WSHSY, SAAADI. The CDR3 spans 16 residues. The CDR3 coding sequence is TGCGCCGGCAGTGAAACCCTAAGACAGCCTAGGTCCGAGCAGTACTTC. Its protein product is CAGSETLRQPRSEQYF.

There are many counts of this clonotype. J is TRBJ2-3 and V is TRBV7-2; 13 nucleotides align to TRBD2. This CDR3 comprises 17 residues. J gave up 9 bases and V 1 base, and 10 bases lay outside the gene matches. Germline CDR1 SGHTA, CDR2 FQGNSA. Here the CDR3 reads CASSLEGLAGRFDTQYF. The CDR3 coding sequence is TGTGCCAGCAGCTTAGAGGGACTAGCGGGACGCTTTGACACGCAGTATTTT.

In this sample, this clonotype turned up many times. The CDR3 spells CSALPLTGVNTEAFF. DNA of the CDR3: TGCAGTGCCCTCCCTCTCACAGGGGTGAACACTGAAGCTTTCTTT. The chain carries TRBV20-1 and TRBJ1-1; 7 bases are a match to TRBD1. The CDR3 totals 15 residues. Germline CDR1 DFQATT, CDR2 SNEGSKA (reference sequence). J gave up 0 bases and V 6 bases, and 10 bases lay outside the gene matches.

The gene calls are TRBV20-1 and TRBJ1-6, with D possibly TRBD1 on 5 matching bases. Germline CDR1 reads DFQATT; CDR2 reads SNEGSKA (reference sequence). The CDR3 is made up of 14 amino acids. With 3 bases removed from V and 10 bases from J, the gap between germline ends came to 16 bases. The CDR3 DNA is TGCAGTGCTAGTAAGGGGTTGGGGAACTCACCCCTCCACTTT. This sequence encodes CSASKGLGNSPLHF.

The chain is built from TRBV29-1 and TRBJ1-3; possibly TRBD1 for D (6 bases). Trimming stripped 7 bases from V and 0 bases from J, with 10 bases between. The CDR3 has 13 residues. Germline CDR1 reads SQVTM; CDR2 reads ANQGSEA. The CDR3 bases are TGCAGCGCGGACAGTGACTCTGGAAACACCATATATTTT. Translated: CSADSDSGNTIYF.

This clonotype was found many times. This chain uses TRBV20-1 with TRBJ1-1, with no clear D. CDR1 is DFQATT, CDR2 SNEGSKA, per germline (reference sequence). This CDR3 is built from 14 residues. The V end lost 0 bases, the J end lost 0 bases, and 8 bases lay between the germline ends. This CDR3 reads CSARDIGMNTEAFF. The CDR3, as DNA: TGCAGTGCTAGAGATATAGGGATGAACACTGAAGCTTTCTTT.

In its sample, this clonotype was seen many times. V and J are TRBV20-1 and TRBJ1-1, with D perhaps TRBD1 (5 bases). The germline V and J ends were trimmed by 0 bases and 11 bases, with 22 bases remaining between them. The CDR3 totals 15 residues. Germline CDR1 and CDR2: DFQATT and SNEGSKA (reference sequence). DNA for the CDR3: TGCAGTGCTAGAGATGAAAAAAAGGGGATCCTAGGGGCTTTCTTT. Its translation: CSARDEKKGILGAFF.